This paragraph reports one T cell receptor (beta chain). Its antigen is not known. The data belong to a study of cytomegalovirus exposure and HLA in healthy donors. Broader study findings: A previous analysis found most TCR beta V segments productive roughly 90% or roughly 30% of the time. In a later analysis, several top co-occurrence clusters appeared linked to parvovirus B19, influenza, CMV and Epstein-Barr virus.

Germline lookup yields CDR1 ENHRY and CDR2 SYGVKD. The V gene end was trimmed by 3 bases and the J gene end by 2 bases; junction bases not matched to a gene: 15. The CDR3 is made up of 18 amino acids. PCR was performed using 60 Vbeta and 13 Jbeta primers. The protocol was immunoSEQ multiplex PCR, while the TCRdb copy is restricted to in-frame clones and leaves out a portion. This listing includes roughly 82,000 clones. This sequence originates from a woman aged 60 to 75 in good health and CMV-seronegative. The chain employs TRBV10-3 and TRBJ2-7; 8 bases line up with TRBD1. The specimen was PBMCs. The CDR3: CAISEQGDEILTTYEQYF. CDR3 DNA sequence: TGTGCCATCAGTGAACAGGGGGATGAGATCCTAACTACCTACGAGCAGTACTTC.